A selection of T cell receptor beta chains follows, all from one sample in a study of cytomegalovirus exposure and HLA in healthy donors. Assay used: immunoSEQ multiplex PCR; TCRdb lists only in-frame clones, some missing. The table records some 200,000 clones, 80% of them present only once. Input material: PBMCs. The receptors were gathered from a boy between 10 and 17 years old in good health and CMV-seronegative. Each CDR3 is given with its conserved first and last residue. The order of the fields is D gene, clone size, V gene, J gene, CDR3 protein, CDR3 DNA. A D gene is named only where the DNA matches it firmly. For some rows the clone size is stated as once, few or many, or as a class when expanded; others skip it.

.	.	TRBV4-2	TRBJ2-3	CASSPPVRTDTQYF	TGTGCCAGCAGCCCCCCAGTTCGAACAGATACGCAGTATTTT
TRBD2	.	TRBV5-1	TRBJ2-1	CASSLDVGTSANEQFF	TGCGCCAGCAGCTTGGATGTCGGGACTAGTGCCAATGAGCAGTTCTTC
TRBD1	.	TRBV29-1	TRBJ1-1	CSTWDRVEANTEAFF	TGCAGCACCTGGGACAGGGTGGAAGCGAACACTGAAGCTTTCTTT
.	.	TRBV30	TRBJ1-1	CAWNKQGAAFF	TGTGCCTGGAATAAACAGGGTGCTGCTTTCTTT
.	.	TRBV14	TRBJ2-7	CASSQRGFFYEQYF	TGTGCCAGCAGCCAGAGAGGTTTTTTCTACGAGCAGTACTTC
.	.	TRBV29-1	TRBJ1-1	CSVGGGRANTEAFF	TGCAGCGTTGGGGGGGGGCGGGCGAACACTGAAGCTTTCTTT
.	.	TRBV11-2	TRBJ1-4	CASSLEGGFNEKLFF	TGTGCCAGCAGCTTAGAGGGAGGATTTAATGAAAAACTGTTTTTT
TRBD1	.	TRBV6-1	TRBJ1-2	CASSVNYGTGSYTF	TGTGCCAGCAGTGTAAATTACGGGACAGGATCCTACACCTTC
.	.	TRBV15	TRBJ1-4	CATSRGRNEKLFF	TGTGCCACCAGCAGAGGCAGGAATGAAAAACTGTTTTTT
.	.	TRBV30	TRBJ2-7	CAGSSGGPYEQYF	TGTGCCGGATCCTCAGGTGGCCCCTACGAGCAGTACTTC
.	.	TRBV19	TRBJ2-3	CASSTRQGTDTQYF	TGTGCCAGTAGTACGCGACAGGGCACAGATACGCAGTATTTT
.	.	TRBV4-1	TRBJ1-1	CASSQGGVYGAFF	TGCGCCAGCAGCCAAGGGGGGGTCTACGGGGCTTTCTTT
.	.	TRBV7-6	TRBJ2-2	CASSVVASTGELFF	TGTGCCAGCAGCGTAGTGGCATCCACCGGGGAGCTGTTTTTT
TRBD1	few	TRBV6-5	TRBJ2-2	CASSSIGQATGELFF	TGTGCCAGCAGCTCCATAGGACAGGCCACCGGGGAGCTGTTTTTT
.	.	TRBV6-6	TRBJ1-2	CASSPRQPFYGYTF	TGTGCCAGCAGTCCACGACAGCCTTTCTATGGCTACACCTTC
TRBD1	once	TRBV2	TRBJ1-1	CASRAGGWATEAFF	TGTGCCAGCAGGGCAGGGGGGTGGGCCACTGAAGCTTTCTTT
.	once	TRBV7-8	TRBJ1-2	CASSLLQSGGYTF	TGTGCCAGCAGCTTACTACAGTCGGGGGGCTACACCTTC
.	.	TRBV9	TRBJ1-2	CASSTRANYGYTF	TGTGCCAGCAGCACACGTGCTAACTATGGCTACACCTTC
.	.	TRBV7-2	TRBJ1-5	CASSLNGVNQPQHF	TGTGCCAGCAGCTTAAACGGGGTCAATCAGCCCCAGCATTTT
TRBD1	.	TRBV7-7	TRBJ2-5	CASSPGRGIQETQYF	TGTGCTAGCAGCCCGGGCAGGGGGATTCAAGAGACCCAGTACTTC
.	.	TRBV6-6	TRBJ2-5	CASRPQGWEQYF	TGTGCCAGCAGACCACAGGGTTGGGAGCAGTACTTC
.	.	TRBV6-5	TRBJ1-1	CASRHEGSTEAFF	TGTGCCAGCAGACACGAGGGTTCCACTGAAGCTTTCTTT
.	.	TRBV15	TRBJ2-7	CATSRDYAGEQYF	TGTGCCACCAGCAGAGATTACGCGGGCGAGCAGTACTTC
.	.	TRBV6-1	TRBJ2-7	CASRDGTPYEQYF	TGTGCCAGCAGGGATGGGACTCCCTACGAGCAGTACTTC
.	.	TRBV30	TRBJ1-1	CAWREVGDTEAFF	TGTGCCTGGAGGGAGGTGGGAGACACTGAAGCTTTCTTT
.	.	TRBV7-8	TRBJ2-7	CASSPTSYEQYF	TGTGCCAGCAGCCCCACTTCCTACGAGCAGTACTTC
.	.	TRBV5-1	TRBJ1-2	CASSSGPKQGYGYTF	TGCGCCAGCAGCTCTGGGCCCAAGCAGGGCTATGGCTACACCTTC
.	few	TRBV19	TRBJ2-6	CASTGAGANVLTF	TGTGCCAGTACAGGGGCTGGGGCCAACGTCCTGACTTTC